One T cell receptor (beta chain) is described in this entry. The data were obtained in a study of shared clonotypes between healthy human individuals. Naive CD8 cells lacked CD45RO and underwent positive selection for CCR7, leaving out terminally differentiated effector memory CD45RA+ cells. V gave up 0 bases and J gave up 1 base, with 9 bases separating them. This CDR3 spans 16 amino acids. Germline V gene lookup returns CDR1 MGHRA and CDR2 YSYEKL. Assay used: immunoSEQ multiplex PCR; TCRdb lists only in-frame clones, some missing. Of millions of clones in the sample, roughly 94% were seen once. This clonotype originated in a man in his late teens or twenties in good health. V gene TRBV4-1 combines with J gene TRBJ2-2, with D tentatively TRBD1 or TRBD2 (5 bases each). Material for sequencing was naive CD8+ T cells sorted from blood. DNA of the CDR3: TGCGCCAGCAGCCAAGATGAGGGGATGAACACCGGGGAGCTGTTTTTT. Amino acid sequence: CASSQDEGMNTGELFF.